This TCR beta chain originates from a study of blood T cell repertoires in COVID-19. Assay used: immunoSEQ multiplex PCR; TCRdb lists only in-frame clones, some missing. This sample has under 350,000 clones; around 89% occur once, and the top ten carry about 5%. CDR1 is SGHVS, CDR2 FNYEAQ, per germline. Trimming shortened V by 1 base and J by 3 bases, and 16 bases separated the two germline ends. This CDR3 region has 17 residues. The J gene is TRBJ2-1, the V gene TRBV7-6; perhaps TRBD2 as D (6 bases). This clonotype originated in a man aged 40-50 years with acute or convalescent COVID-19. Sample: peripheral blood. The CDR3 region has the DNA TGTGCCAGCAGCTTAGGACAGCCACTAGCTTACTACAATGAGCAGTTCTTC. Translated, it gives CASSLGQPLAYYNEQFF.